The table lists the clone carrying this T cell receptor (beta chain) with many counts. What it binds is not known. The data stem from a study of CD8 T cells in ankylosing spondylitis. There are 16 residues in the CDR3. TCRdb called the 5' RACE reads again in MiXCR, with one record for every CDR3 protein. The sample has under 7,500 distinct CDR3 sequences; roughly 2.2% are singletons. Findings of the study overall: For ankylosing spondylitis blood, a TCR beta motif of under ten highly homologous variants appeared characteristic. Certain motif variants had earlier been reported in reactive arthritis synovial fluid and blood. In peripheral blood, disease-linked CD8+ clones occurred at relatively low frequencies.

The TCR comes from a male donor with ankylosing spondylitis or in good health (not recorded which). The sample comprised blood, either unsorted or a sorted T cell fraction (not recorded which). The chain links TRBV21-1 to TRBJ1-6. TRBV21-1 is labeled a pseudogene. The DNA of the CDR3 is TGTGCCAGCAGCAAAGGGGAGACCCTCCTAGGTTCACCCCTCCACTTT. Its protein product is CASSKGETLLGSPLHF.